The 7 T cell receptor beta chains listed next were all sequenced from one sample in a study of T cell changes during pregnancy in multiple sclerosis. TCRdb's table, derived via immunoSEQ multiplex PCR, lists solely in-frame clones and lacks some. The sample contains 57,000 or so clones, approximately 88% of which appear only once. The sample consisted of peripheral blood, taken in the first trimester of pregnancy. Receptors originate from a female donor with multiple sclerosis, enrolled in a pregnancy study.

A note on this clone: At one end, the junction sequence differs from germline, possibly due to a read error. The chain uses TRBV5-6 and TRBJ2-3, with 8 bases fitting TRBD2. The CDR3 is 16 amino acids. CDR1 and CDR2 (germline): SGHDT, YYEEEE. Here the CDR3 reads CASSLNSGTSRDTQYF. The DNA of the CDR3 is TGTGCCAGCAGCTTGAATAGCGGGACGAGCAGAGATACGCAGTATTTT. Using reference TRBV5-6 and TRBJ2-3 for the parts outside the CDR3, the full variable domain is DAGVTQSPTHLIKTRGQQVTLRCSPKSGHDTVSWYQQALGQGPQFIFQYYEEEERQRGNFPDRFSGHQFPNYSSELNVNALLLGDSALYLCASSLNSGTSRDTQYFGPGTRLTVL.

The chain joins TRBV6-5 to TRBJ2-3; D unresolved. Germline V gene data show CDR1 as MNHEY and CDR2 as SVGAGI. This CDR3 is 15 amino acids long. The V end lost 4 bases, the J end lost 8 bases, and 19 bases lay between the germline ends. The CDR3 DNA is TGTGCCAGCAGTTCCCCTCATAGAGGTTTAGGTACGCAGTATTTT. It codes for CASSSPHRGLGTQYF.

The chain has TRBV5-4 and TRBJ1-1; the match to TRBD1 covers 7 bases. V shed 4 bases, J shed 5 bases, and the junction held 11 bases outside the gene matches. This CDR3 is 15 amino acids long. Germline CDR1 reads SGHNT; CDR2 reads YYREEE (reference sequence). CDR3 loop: CASSRRQGMGTEAFF. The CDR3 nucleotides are TGTGCCAGCAGCCGTCGACAGGGTATGGGTACTGAAGCTTTCTTT.

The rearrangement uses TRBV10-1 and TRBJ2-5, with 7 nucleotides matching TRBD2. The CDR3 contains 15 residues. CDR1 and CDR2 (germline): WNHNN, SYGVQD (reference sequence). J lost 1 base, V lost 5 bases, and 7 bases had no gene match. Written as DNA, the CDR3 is TGCGCCAGCAGTAGTAGCGGGCTACCCCAAGAGACCCAGTACTTC. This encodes CASSSSGLPQETQYF.

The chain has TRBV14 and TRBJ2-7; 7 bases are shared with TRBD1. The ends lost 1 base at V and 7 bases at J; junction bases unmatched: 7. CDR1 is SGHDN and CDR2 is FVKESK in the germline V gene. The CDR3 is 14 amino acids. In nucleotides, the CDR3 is TGTGCCAGCAGCCAAGGGACAGGTATAAGGGAGCAGTACTTC. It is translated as CASSQGTGIREQYF.

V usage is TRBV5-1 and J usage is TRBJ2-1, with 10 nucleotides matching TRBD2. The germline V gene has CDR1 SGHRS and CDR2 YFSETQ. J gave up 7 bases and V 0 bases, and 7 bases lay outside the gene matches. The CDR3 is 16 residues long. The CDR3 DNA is TGCGCCAGCAGCTTGGCCCCAGCGGGAGGGCCAAATGAGCAGTTCTTC. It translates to CASSLAPAGGPNEQFF. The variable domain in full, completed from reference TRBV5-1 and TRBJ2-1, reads KAGVTQTPRYLIKTRGQQVTLSCSPISGHRSVSWYQQTPGQGLQFLFEYFSETQRNKGNFPGRFSGRQFSNSRSEMNVSTLELGDSALYLCASSLAPAGGPNEQFFGPGTRLTVL.

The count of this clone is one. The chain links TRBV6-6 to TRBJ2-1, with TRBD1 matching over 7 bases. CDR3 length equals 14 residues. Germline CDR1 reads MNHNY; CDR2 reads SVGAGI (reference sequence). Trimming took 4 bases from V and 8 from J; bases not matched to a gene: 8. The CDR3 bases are TGTGCCAGCAGTTTCTCGACAGGGACCCATGAGCAGTTCTTC. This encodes CASSFSTGTHEQFF.